Following are 9 T cell receptor beta chains from one sample sequenced in a study of T cell repertoires in cytomegalovirus infection (dated by TCRdb to between 2018 and 2020). Sequencing was performed on an Illumina HiSeq 1500. The raw public reads went through TCRdb reprocessing: fastp at Q25, MiXCR clone calling, in-frame beta chains kept. Duplicate CDR3 protein sequences are folded into a single record with the most common DNA and genes. Within this sample are 200,000 to 300,000 distinct CDR3 sequences, with roughly 9% of them counted one time only. The top ten hold roughly 15% of the sample. Material for sequencing was PBMCs. The receptors shown here come from a human donor in good health (CMV status not recorded). Some clones in this sample may be carry-over from other donors' samples.

This clonotype was counted ten times or more. V usage is TRBV7-2 and J usage is TRBJ1-4; 9 nucleotides line up with TRBD1. There are 14 residues in the CDR3. The trim removed 5 bases at V and 3 bases at J, leaving 1 base unmatched. CDR1 and CDR2 from the germline V gene are SGHTA and FQGNSA. This chain's CDR3 is CASSRQGANEKLFF. The CDR3 coding sequence is TGTGCCAGCAGCAGACAGGGGGCTAATGAAAAACTGTTTTTT.

At least ten counts were recorded for this clonotype. This chain connects TRBV7-2 to TRBJ1-3; D is unclear. V was shortened by 5 bases and J by 0 bases, with 8 bases between the two germline ends. The CDR3 spans 14 residues. Germline values: CDR1 SGHTA, CDR2 FQGNSA. CDR3 nucleotides: TGTGCCAGCAGCCGGGATGTCTCTGGAAACACCATATATTTT. It is translated as CASSRDVSGNTIYF.

The table lists this clonotype with many counts. The chain is built from TRBV7-2 and TRBJ2-7, with D possibly matching TRBD1 (6 bases). This CDR3 is 14 amino acids long. In germline, CDR1 is SGHTA, CDR2 FQGNSA. The V and J ends lost 3 bases and 3 bases respectively, with 12 bases between them. The CDR3 nucleotides read TGTGCCAGCAGCTTGGACCCACAGGGCTACGAGCAGTACTTC. Residues: CASSLDPQGYEQYF.

In this sample, this clonotype turned up a few times. This chain connects TRBV12-3 or TRBV12-4 to TRBJ2-1; 10 bases agree with TRBD2. Trimming cost V 5 bases and J 4 bases; bases outside gene matches: 11. The CDR3 extends over 17 amino acids. The CDR3 DNA reads as TGTGCCAGCAGTCCTGATGGACTAGCGGTTGGGTACAATGAGCAGTTCTTC. Its translation: CASSPDGLAVGYNEQFF.

This clonotype was detected a few times. The CDR3 here is CASSGTVIGEQYF. In DNA form, the CDR3 reads TGTGCCAGTTCCGGGACTGTGATCGGCGAGCAGTACTTC. This chain connects TRBV19 to TRBJ2-7, with a tentative D call TRBD2 (6 bases). CDR3 length equals 13 residues. The ends were cut back, 8 bases at V and 6 bases at J, with 17 bases in the middle. Germline V lookup: CDR1 LNHDA, CDR2 SQIVND (reference sequence).

This clonotype was detected many times. V and J are TRBV29-1 and TRBJ2-2, with D possibly TRBD2 on 6 matching bases. The CDR3 is made up of 13 amino acids. V was trimmed by 4 bases and J by 3 bases, leaving 9 bases between them. The germline CDR1 and CDR2 sequences are SQVTM and ANQGSEA. The CDR3 sequence: CSVAGDDTGELFF. The CDR3, as DNA: TGCAGCGTTGCGGGGGACGACACCGGGGAGCTGTTTTTT.

This clonotype was seen at least ten times. V gene TRBV27 combines with J gene TRBJ2-6, with 7 bases matching TRBD2. Looked up from germline, CDR1 is MNHEY and CDR2 is SMNVEV (reference sequence). CDR3 length equals 15 residues. With V trimmed by 11 bases and J by 0 bases, 7 bases remained unmatched. CDR3: CASRGGNSGANVLTF. Here the CDR3 DNA reads TGTGCCTCCCGCGGGGGAAACTCTGGGGCCAACGTCCTGACTTTC.

This clonotype was counted at least ten times. CDR3 nucleotide sequence: TGTGCCAGCAGCTGGGCCATTGGGGAGCTGTTTTTT. Encoded protein: CASSWAIGELFF. The V gene is TRBV7-9, the J gene TRBJ2-2; D gene ambiguous. Trimming shortened V by 4 bases and J by 8 bases, and 8 bases separated the two germline ends. The CDR3 covers 12 residues. Germline V gene data show CDR1 as SEHNR and CDR2 as FQNEAQ (reference sequence).

This clonotype was seen many times. V usage is TRBV7-9 and J usage is TRBJ1-3; 9 nucleotides align to TRBD1. This CDR3 is 15 amino acids long. Germline V gene lookup returns CDR1 SEHNR and CDR2 FQNEAQ (reference sequence). V shed 5 bases and J 7 bases; nucleotides not matched to a gene: 9. The CDR3 DNA reads as TGTGCCAGCAGCCCTATATGGGGGACAGGGAACACCATATATTTT. This codes for CASSPIWGTGNTIYF.